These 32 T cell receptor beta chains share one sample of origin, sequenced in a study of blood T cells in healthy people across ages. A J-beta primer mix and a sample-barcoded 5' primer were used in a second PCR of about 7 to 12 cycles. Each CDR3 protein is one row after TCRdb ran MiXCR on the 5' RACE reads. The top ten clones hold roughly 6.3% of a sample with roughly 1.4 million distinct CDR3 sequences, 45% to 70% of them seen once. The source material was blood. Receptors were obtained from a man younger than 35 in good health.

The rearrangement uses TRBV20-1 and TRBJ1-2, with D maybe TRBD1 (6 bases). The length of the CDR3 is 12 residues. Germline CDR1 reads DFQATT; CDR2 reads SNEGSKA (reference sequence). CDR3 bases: TGCAGGCCGGAGGGGGAGAACTATGGCTACACCTTC. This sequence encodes CRPEGENYGYTF.

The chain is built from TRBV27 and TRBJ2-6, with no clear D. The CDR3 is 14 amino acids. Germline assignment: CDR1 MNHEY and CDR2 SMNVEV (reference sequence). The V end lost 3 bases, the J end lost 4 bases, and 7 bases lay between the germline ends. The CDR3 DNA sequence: TGTGCCAGCAGTTTGGGTGACGGGGCCAACGTCCTGACTTTC. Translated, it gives CASSLGDGANVLTF.

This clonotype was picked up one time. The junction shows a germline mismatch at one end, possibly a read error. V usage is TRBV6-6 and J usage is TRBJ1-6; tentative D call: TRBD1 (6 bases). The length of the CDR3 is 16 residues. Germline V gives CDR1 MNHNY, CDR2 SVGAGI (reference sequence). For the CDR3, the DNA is TGTGCCAACAGGCAACAGGGAGAGGCTTATAATTTACCCCTCCACTTT. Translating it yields CANRQQGEAYNLPLHF.

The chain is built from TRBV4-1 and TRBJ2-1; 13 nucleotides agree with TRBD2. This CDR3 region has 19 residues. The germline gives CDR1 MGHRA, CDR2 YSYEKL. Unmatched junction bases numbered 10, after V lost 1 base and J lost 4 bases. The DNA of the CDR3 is TGCGCCAGCAGCCAAGCTTGGGGGAAGACTAGCGGGAGGTACAATGAGCAGTTCTTC. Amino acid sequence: CASSQAWGKTSGRYNEQFF.

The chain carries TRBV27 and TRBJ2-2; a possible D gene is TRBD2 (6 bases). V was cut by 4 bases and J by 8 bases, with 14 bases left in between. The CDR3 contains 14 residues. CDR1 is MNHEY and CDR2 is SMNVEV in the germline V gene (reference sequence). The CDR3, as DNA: TGTGCCAGCAGTTCGGGACTTTCCGTGGGGGAGCTGTTTTTT. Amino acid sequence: CASSSGLSVGELFF.

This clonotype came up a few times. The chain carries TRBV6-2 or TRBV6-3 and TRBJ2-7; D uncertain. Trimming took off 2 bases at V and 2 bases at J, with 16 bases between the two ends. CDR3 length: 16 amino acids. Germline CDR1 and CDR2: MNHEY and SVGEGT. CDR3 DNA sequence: TGTGCCAGCAGTTACGGACCCCTCCAGCGCCCCTACGAGCAGTACTTC. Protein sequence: CASSYGPLQRPYEQYF.

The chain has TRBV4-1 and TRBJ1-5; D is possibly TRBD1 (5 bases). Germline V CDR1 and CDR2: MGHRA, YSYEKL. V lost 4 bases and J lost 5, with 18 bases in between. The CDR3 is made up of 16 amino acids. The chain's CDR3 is CASSRPGGGSDQPQHF. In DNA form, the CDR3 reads TGCGCCAGCAGCCGTCCGGGGGGAGGGAGCGATCAGCCCCAGCATTTT.

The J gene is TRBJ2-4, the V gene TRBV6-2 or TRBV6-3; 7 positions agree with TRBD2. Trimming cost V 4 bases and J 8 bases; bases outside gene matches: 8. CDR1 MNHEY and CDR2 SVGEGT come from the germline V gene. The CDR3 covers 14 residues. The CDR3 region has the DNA TGTGCCAGCAGTTTCGGTGCGGGGGTTGACATTCAGTACTTC. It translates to CASSFGAGVDIQYF.

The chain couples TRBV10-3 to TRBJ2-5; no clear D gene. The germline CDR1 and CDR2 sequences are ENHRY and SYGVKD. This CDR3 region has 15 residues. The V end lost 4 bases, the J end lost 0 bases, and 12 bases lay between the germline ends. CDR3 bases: TGTGCCATCAGTGCGAGAACAGCTTACCAAGAGACCCAGTACTTC. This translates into CAISARTAYQETQYF.

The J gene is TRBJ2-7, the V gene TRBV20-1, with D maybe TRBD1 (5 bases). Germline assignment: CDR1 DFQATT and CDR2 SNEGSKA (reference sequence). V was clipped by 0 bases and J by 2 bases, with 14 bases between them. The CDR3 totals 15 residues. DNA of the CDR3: TGCAGTGCTAGAGATCATCAGGGCAGCCCCTACGAGCAGTACTTC. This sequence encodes CSARDHQGSPYEQYF.

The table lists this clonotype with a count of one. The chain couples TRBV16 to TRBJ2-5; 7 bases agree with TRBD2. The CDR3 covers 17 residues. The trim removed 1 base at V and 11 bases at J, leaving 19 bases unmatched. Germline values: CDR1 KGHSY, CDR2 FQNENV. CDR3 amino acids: CASSQFGAREKAYEQYF. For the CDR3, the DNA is TGTGCCAGCAGCCAATTTGGCGCGCGGGAGAAAGCCTATGAGCAGTACTTC.

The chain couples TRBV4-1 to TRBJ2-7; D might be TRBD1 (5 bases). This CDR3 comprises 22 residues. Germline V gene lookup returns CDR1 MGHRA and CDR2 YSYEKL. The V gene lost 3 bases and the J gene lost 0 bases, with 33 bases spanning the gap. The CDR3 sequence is CASSHPQQTKDSNLGFSYEQYF. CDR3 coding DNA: TGCGCCAGCAGCCACCCCCAACAGACCAAAGACAGTAATTTAGGGTTCTCCTACGAGCAGTACTTC.

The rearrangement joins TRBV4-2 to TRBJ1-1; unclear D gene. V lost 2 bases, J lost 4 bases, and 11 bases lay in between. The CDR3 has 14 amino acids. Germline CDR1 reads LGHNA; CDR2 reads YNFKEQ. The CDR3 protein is CASSQKTLGTEAFF. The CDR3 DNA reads TGTGCCAGCAGCCAAAAGACCCTGGGCACTGAAGCTTTCTTT.

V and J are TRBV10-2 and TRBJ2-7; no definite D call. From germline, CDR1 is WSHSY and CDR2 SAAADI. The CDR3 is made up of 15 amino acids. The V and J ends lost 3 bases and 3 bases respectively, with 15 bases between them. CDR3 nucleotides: TGCGCCAGCAGTGATCTCGGCGGTCGAAACTACGAGCAGTACTTC. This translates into CASSDLGGRNYEQYF.

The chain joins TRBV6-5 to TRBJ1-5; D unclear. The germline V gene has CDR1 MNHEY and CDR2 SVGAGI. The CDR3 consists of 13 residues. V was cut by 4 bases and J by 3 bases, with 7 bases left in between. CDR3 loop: CASSFAFNQPQHF. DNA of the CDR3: TGTGCCAGCAGTTTCGCTTTCAATCAGCCCCAGCATTTT.

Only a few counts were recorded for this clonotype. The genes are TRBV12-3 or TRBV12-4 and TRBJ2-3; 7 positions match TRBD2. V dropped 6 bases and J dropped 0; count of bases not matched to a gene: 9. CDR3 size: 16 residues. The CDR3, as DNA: TGTGCCAGCAGCCCTCTAGCGGTTACCAGCACAGATACGCAGTATTTT. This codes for CASSPLAVTSTDTQYF.

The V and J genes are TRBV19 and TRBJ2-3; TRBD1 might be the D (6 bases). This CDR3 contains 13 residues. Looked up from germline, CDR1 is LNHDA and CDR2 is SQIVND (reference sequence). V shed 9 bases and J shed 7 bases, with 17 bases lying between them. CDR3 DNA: TGTGCCAGCGCACTACAGGGAGCTAATACGCAGTATTTT. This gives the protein CASALQGANTQYF.

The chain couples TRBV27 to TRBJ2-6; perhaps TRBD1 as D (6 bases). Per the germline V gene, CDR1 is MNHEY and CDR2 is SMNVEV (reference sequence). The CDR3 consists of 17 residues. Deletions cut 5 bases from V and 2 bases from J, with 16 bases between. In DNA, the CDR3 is TGTGCCAGCAGTATTGGACGGGACATCGCTGGGGCCAACGTCCTGACTTTC. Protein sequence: CASSIGRDIAGANVLTF. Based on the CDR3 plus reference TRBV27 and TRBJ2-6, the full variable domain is EAQVTQNPRYLITVTGKKLTVTCSQNMNHEYMSWYRQDPGLGLRQIYYSMNVEVTDKGDVPEGYKVSRKEKRNFPLILESPSPNQTSLYFCASSIGRDIAGANVLTFGAGSRLTVL.

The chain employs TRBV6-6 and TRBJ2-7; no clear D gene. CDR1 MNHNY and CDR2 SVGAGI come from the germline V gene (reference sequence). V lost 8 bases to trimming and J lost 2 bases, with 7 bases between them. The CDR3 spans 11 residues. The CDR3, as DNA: TGTGCCAGCGCGGAGACCTACGAGCAGTACTTC. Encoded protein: CASAETYEQYF.

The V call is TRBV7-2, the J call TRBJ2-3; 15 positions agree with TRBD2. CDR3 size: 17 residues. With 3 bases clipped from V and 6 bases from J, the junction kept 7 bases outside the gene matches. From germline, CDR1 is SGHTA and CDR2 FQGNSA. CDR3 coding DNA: TGTGCCAGCAGCTTGCGGGGACTAGCGGGAGGATATGATACGCAGTATTTT. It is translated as CASSLRGLAGGYDTQYF.

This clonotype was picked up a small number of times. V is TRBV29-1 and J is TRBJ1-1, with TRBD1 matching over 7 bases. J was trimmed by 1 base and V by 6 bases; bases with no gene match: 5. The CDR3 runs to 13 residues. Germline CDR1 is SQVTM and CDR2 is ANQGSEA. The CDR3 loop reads CSVQGQPNTEAFF. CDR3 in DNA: TGCAGCGTCCAGGGACAGCCGAACACTGAAGCTTTCTTT.

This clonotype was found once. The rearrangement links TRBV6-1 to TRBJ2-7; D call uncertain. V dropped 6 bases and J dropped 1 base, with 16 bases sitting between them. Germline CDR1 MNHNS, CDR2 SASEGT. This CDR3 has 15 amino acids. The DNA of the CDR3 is TGTGCCAGCAGCGAACTGCGGACCGGTTCCTACGAGCAGTACTTC. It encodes CASSELRTGSYEQYF.

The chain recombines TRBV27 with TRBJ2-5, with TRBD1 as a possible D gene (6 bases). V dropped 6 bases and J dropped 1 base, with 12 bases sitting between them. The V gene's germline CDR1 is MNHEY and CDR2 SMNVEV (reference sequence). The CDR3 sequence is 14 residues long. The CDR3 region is CASRDRNRQETQYF. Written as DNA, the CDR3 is TGTGCCAGCAGAGACAGGAACCGCCAAGAGACCCAGTACTTC.

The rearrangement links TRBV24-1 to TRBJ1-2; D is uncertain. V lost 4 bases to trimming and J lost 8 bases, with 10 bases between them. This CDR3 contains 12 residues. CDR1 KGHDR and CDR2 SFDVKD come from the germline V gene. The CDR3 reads CATSDRGGGYTF. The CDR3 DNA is TGTGCCACCAGTGACCGGGGTGGAGGCTACACCTTC.

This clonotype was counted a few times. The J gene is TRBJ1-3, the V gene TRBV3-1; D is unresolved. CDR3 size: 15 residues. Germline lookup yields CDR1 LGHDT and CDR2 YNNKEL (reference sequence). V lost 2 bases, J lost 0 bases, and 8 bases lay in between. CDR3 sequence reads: CASSQQVFSGNTIYF. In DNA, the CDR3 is TGTGCCAGCAGCCAACAGGTCTTCTCTGGAAACACCATATATTTT.

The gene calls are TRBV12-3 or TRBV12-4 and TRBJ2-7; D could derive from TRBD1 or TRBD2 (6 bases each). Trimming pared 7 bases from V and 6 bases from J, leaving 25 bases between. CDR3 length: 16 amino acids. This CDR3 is CASILAFGGPGSEQYF. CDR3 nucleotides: TGTGCCAGCATCCTAGCGTTCGGGGGCCCCGGCTCCGAGCAGTACTTC.

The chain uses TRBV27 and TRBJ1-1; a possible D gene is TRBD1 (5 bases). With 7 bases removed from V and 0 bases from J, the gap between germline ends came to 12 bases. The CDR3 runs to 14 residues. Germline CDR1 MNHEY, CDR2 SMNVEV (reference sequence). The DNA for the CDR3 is TGTGCCAGCAAGGACTGGGACCTGAACACTGAAGCTTTCTTT. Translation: CASKDWDLNTEAFF.

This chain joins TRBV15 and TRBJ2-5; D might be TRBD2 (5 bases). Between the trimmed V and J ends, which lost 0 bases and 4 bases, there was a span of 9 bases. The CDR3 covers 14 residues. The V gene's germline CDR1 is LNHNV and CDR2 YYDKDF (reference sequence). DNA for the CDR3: TGTGCCACCAGCAGAGATGAGGGTTTAGAGACCCAGTACTTC. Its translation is CATSRDEGLETQYF.

The CDR3 sequence: CASSPTGWTGEYF. CDR3 DNA: TGTGCCAGCAGTCCAACAGGGTGGACTGGGGAGTACTTC. The rearrangement joins TRBV6-5 to TRBJ2-5, with TRBD1 as a possible D gene (6 bases). The germline V gene encodes CDR1 MNHEY and CDR2 SVGAGI. V lost 5 bases to trimming and J lost 12 bases, with 19 bases between them. The CDR3 sequence is 13 residues long.

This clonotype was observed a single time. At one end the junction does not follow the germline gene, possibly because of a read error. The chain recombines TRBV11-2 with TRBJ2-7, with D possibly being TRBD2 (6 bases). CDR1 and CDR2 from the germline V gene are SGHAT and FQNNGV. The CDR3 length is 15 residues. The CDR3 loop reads CTSSLVGGGDYEQYF. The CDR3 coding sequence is TGTACCAGCAGCTTAGTAGGAGGCGGGGACTACGAGCAGTACTTC.

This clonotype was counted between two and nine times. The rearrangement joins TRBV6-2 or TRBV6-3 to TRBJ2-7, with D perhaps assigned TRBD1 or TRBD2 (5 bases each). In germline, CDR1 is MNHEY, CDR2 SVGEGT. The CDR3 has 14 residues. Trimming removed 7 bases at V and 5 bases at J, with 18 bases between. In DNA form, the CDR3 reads TGTGCCAGCAAAAAAGGGACCCAACAGGACGAGCAGTACTTC. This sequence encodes CASKKGTQQDEQYF.

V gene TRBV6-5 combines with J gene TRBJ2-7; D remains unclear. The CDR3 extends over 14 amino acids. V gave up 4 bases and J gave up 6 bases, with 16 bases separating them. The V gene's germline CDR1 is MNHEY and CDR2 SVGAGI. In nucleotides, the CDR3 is TGTGCCAGCAGTTCCGAAGTGGGGTCGGGCGAGCAGTACTTC. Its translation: CASSSEVGSGEQYF.